This T cell receptor (beta chain) was sequenced in a study of metastatic and nonmetastatic thyroid tumors. Study findings and constraints: Benign nodules were reported to have significantly lower TCR beta diversity than malignant thyroid tumors, in blood and tumor.

This clone has ten or more counts. The target antigen is unknown. Germline V gene data show CDR1 as SGHNT and CDR2 as YENEEA. V dropped 5 bases and J dropped 8; count of bases not matched to a gene: 17. CDR3 length equals 16 residues. Authors' data handling: Built for papillary thyroid cancer, a distant-metastasis classifier drew on CDR3 differences across clinicopathological groups. TCRdb re-called the PCR reads via MiXCR. TCRdb's processing, not the authors', yielded these V and J calls. Seen here are about 7,000 clones, roughly 34% observed once, and the top ten hold roughly 14%. Thyroid surgery was preceded by no treatment in any patient.

This TCR was recovered from a female donor with papillary thyroid cancer or a benign thyroid nodule (not recorded which). Some clones in this sample may be carry-over from other donors' samples. The V call is TRBV11-3, the J call TRBJ1-2; TRBD1 matches 7 bases. The source material was adjacent normal tissue. CDR3 sequence reads: CASSPGGGRTFFGYTF. In DNA form, the CDR3 reads TGTGCCAGCAGCCCAGGAGGGGGCAGGACCTTCTTCGGCTACACCTTC.